This TCR beta chain was sequenced during a study of T cells in localized non-small cell lung cancer. TCRdb's table, derived via immunoSEQ multiplex PCR, lists solely in-frame clones and lacks some. The sample has roughly 58,000 clones, roughly 76% seen once; the top ten hold around 4.3%. This CDR3 spans 13 amino acids. V was shortened by 1 base and J by 6 bases, with 9 bases between the two germline ends. CDR1 and CDR2 from the germline V gene are MGHRA and YSYEKL. As to this clone: Its antigen is undetermined.

Overall study results and limits: Appearances in adjacent lung were noted for a median around 55 of the top 100 tumor clones. Heterogeneity remains possible because sequencing was limited to only one tumor region. Uninvolved adjacent lung had the highest recorded T cell clonality, with tumor below it.

The clonotype comes from a man between 40 and 70 years old with stage II lung adenocarcinoma. The V and J genes are TRBV4-1 and TRBJ1-1; D might be TRBD1 (6 bases). Specimen: PBMCs, collected before any cancer treatment. DNA for the CDR3: TGCGCCAGCAGCCAAGTAGACAGGCCTGAAGCTTTCTTT. Translation: CASSQVDRPEAFF.